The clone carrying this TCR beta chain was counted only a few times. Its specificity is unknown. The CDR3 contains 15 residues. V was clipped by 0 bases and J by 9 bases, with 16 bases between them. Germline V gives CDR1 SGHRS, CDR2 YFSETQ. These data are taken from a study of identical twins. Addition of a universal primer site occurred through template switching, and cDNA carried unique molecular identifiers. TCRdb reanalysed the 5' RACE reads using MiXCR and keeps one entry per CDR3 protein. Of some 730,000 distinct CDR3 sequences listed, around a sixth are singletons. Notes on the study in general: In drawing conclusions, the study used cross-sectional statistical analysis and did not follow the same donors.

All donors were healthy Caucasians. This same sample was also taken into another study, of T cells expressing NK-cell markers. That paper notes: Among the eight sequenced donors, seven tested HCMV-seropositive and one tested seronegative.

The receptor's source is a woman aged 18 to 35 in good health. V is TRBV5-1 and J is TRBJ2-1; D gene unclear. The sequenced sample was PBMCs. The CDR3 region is CASSLAGQAGVEQFF. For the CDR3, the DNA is TGCGCCAGCAGCTTGGCCGGCCAGGCTGGGGTTGAGCAGTTCTTC.